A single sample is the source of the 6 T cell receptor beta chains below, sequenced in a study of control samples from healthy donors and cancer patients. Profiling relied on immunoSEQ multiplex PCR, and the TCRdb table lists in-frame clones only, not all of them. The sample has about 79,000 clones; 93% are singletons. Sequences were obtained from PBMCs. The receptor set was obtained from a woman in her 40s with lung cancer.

CDR3 nucleotides: TGTGCCAGCAGCGACAGAAACTATATGAACACTGAAGCTTTCTTT. Its translation: CASSDRNYMNTEAFF. The chain uses TRBV27 and TRBJ1-1; possible D gene TRBD1, 5 bases. Deletions cut 6 bases from V and 0 bases from J, with 14 bases between. The germline gives CDR1 MNHEY, CDR2 SMNVEV (reference sequence). The CDR3 consists of 15 residues.

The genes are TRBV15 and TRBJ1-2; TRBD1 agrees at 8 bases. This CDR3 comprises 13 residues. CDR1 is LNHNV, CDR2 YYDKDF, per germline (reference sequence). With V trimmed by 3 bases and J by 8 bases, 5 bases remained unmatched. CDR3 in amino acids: CATSSGQGEGYTF. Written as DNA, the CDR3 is TGTGCCACCAGCAGCGGACAGGGTGAAGGCTACACCTTC.

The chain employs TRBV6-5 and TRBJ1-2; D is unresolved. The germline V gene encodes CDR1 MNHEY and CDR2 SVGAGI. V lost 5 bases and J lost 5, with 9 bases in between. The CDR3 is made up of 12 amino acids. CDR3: CASSRQEYGYTF. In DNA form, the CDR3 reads TGTGCCAGCAGTAGGCAGGAATATGGCTACACCTTC.

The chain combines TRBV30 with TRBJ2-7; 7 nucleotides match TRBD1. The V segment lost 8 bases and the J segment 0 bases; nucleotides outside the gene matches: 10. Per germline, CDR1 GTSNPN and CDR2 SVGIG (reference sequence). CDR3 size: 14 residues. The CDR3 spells CASGRDSDSYEQYF. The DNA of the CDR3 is TGTGCCAGCGGCCGGGACAGCGACTCCTACGAGCAGTACTTC.

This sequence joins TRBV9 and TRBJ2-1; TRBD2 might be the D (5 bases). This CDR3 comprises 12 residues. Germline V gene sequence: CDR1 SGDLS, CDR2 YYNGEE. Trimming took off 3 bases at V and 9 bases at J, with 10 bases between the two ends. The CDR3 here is CASSAFEGEQFF. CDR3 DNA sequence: TGTGCCAGCAGCGCCTTCGAGGGTGAGCAGTTCTTC.

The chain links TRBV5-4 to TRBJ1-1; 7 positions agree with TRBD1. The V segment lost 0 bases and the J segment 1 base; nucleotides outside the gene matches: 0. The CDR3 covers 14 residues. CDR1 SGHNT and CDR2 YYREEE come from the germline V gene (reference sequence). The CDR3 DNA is TGTGCCAGCAGCTTGGCAGGGGGGAACACTGAAGCTTTCTTT. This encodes CASSLAGGNTEAFF.